One and the same sample provided the 23 T cell receptor delta chains below, sequenced in a study of Vδ1+ human thymocytes. Study-wide points: In the thymus, TRG and TRD repertoires looked highly polyclonal with Gaussian CDR3 lengths.

Extracted RNA was reverse transcribed into cDNA. Multiplex PCR used pooled V-gene forward primers and a constant-region reverse primer to amplify CDR3s. TCRdb reanalysed the multiplex PCR reads via CATT. Altogether 70,000 or so delta-chain clones are present, around 34% being singletons, with the ten largest covering over 0.2%. Their specific antigens are unknown. The sample consisted of Vdelta1+ gamma-delta thymocytes from the thymus. Subset denoted: FACS-sorted CD3+ TCRalphabeta- TCRVdelta1+ TCRVdelta2- thymocytes. The receptors were sampled from a boy under three years old who had congenital heart surgery.

The chain joins TRDV1 to TRDJ1, with D hard to call. Trimming took 1 base from V and 4 from J, leaving 25 bases between them. The CDR3 loop spans 19 amino acids. In germline, CDR1 is TSWWSYY, CDR2 QGS. This chain's CDR3 is CALGEPPERGPSEGDKLIF. The DNA for the CDR3 is TGTGCTCTTGGGGAACCCCCTGAGCGCGGGCCCTCCGAGGGCGATAAACTCATCTTT.

The chain joins TRDV1 to TRDJ1; D perhaps matches TRDD3 (5 bases). From germline, CDR1 is TSWWSYY and CDR2 QGS. The V and J ends lost 3 bases and 0 bases respectively, with 23 bases between them. This CDR3 has 19 residues. The CDR3 protein is CALGEMLGEGVTYTDKLIF. The CDR3 bases are TGTGCTCTTGGGGAGATGCTAGGGGAGGGTGTAACGTACACCGATAAACTCATCTTT.

This clone has just a few counts. This rearrangement joins TRDV1 to TRDJ1; D might be TRDD2 (5 bases). V lost 1 base, J lost 0 bases, and 24 bases lay in between. CDR1 and CDR2 from the germline V gene are TSWWSYY and QGS. This CDR3 has 20 residues. In nucleotides, the CDR3 is TGTGCTCTTGGGGAACCCGTCTACCTTCAGCACATACCTTACACCGATAAACTCATCTTT. It yields the protein CALGEPVYLQHIPYTDKLIF.

Concerning this clone itself: Other nucleotide sequences in the sample specify the same CDR3. The chain uses TRDV2 and TRDJ1; 8 nucleotides match TRDD3. CDR1 and CDR2 from the germline V gene are GEAIGNYY and EKD. The CDR3 spans 18 residues. Trimming at V came to 0 bases and at J to 5 bases, leaving 16 bases not matched to a gene. CDR3: CACDTEPYPLGGGDKLIF. CDR3 nucleotides: TGTGCCTGTGACACCGAACCCTACCCACTGGGGGGGGGAGATAAACTCATCTTT.

The chain is built from TRDV1 and TRDJ1; D remains ambiguous. The CDR3 sequence is 16 residues long. The germline V gene encodes CDR1 TSWWSYY and CDR2 QGS. Trimming cost V 5 bases and J 1 base, with 17 bases left between them. The CDR3 DNA reads as TGTGCTCTTGGGATCCAAGCACGGGTTTGCACCGATAAACTCATCTTT. Protein product: CALGIQARVCTDKLIF.

This chain joins TRDV1 and TRDJ2, with TRDD3 as a possible D gene (6 bases). V dropped 4 bases and J dropped 2 bases, with 29 bases sitting between them. Germline CDR1 TSWWSYY, CDR2 QGS. This CDR3 is 21 amino acids long. As DNA, the CDR3 is TGTGCTCTTGGGGGTTGGGGTCCGGCTATGGGATATGCCCTCTTGACAGCACAACTCTTCTTT. This sequence encodes CALGGWGPAMGYALLTAQLFF.

This chain uses TRDV1 with TRDJ1; D perhaps matches TRDD3 (6 bases). V lost 1 base and J lost 3, with 21 bases in between. The CDR3 covers 18 residues. Germline lookup yields CDR1 TSWWSYY and CDR2 QGS. CDR3 sequence: CALGEPTPGAPTADKLIF. CDR3 DNA: TGTGCTCTTGGGGAACCTACCCCTGGGGCCCCGACGGCCGATAAACTCATCTTT.

J is TRDJ2 and V is TRDV1; 9 nucleotides align to TRDD3. The CDR3 extends over 22 amino acids. Germline V CDR1 and CDR2: TSWWSYY, QGS. After removal of 3 bases from V and 6 bases from J, the junction contained 26 bases not matched to a gene. The CDR3 nucleotides read TGTGCTCTTGGGGACATACTTCCTCTCGGGGGATACACTGGGGTTACATCAGCACAACTCTTCTTT. Its translation: CALGDILPLGGYTGVTSAQLFF.

This clone was observed a handful of times. A clone one base away is much larger, so this may be a read error. The V and J genes are TRDV2 and TRDJ1; D is unclear. Germline V CDR1 and CDR2: GEAIGNYY, EKD. V shed 0 bases and J shed 3 bases, with 10 bases lying between them. The CDR3 consists of 14 residues. The CDR3 region has the DNA TGTGCCTGTGACACCGTTAACTATTCCGATAAACTCATCTTT. Translated: CACDTVNYSDKLIF.

The rearrangement links TRDV1 to TRDJ1; the D is unclear. Germline V gene sequence: CDR1 TSWWSYY, CDR2 QGS. The CDR3 totals 15 residues. V lost 3 bases and J 0 bases, leaving 11 bases between the germline ends. For the CDR3, the DNA is TGTGCTCTTGGGGACGGACACGGGAACACCGATAAACTCATCTTT. This translates into CALGDGHGNTDKLIF.

A word on this clone: Other DNA sequences in this specimen translate into the identical CDR3. The chain links TRDV1 to TRDJ1; the D call may be TRDD2 or TRDD3 (6 bases each). V was clipped by 3 bases and J by 0 bases, with 23 bases between them. The germline V gene has CDR1 TSWWSYY and CDR2 QGS. This CDR3 has 19 residues. CDR3 protein: CALGDRAGVLQPYTDKLIF. The CDR3 DNA is TGTGCTCTTGGGGATAGGGCTGGGGTCCTACAACCGTACACCGATAAACTCATCTTT.

The sample holds a few counts of this clone. The rearrangement joins TRDV1 to TRDJ1; D is perhaps TRDD3 (6 bases). The germline V and J ends were trimmed by 0 bases and 0 bases, with 14 bases remaining between them. Per germline, CDR1 TSWWSYY and CDR2 QGS. CDR3 length: 17 amino acids. As DNA, the CDR3 is TGTGCTCTTGGGGAACTTGTGAATCTGGGGTACACCGATAAACTCATCTTT. This codes for CALGELVNLGYTDKLIF.

The table lists this clone with a count of one. The chain links TRDV1 to TRDJ1; 10 bases align to TRDD3. Per germline, CDR1 TSWWSYY and CDR2 QGS. Trimming cost V 4 bases and J 1 base; bases outside gene matches: 12. There are 18 residues in the CDR3. In DNA, the CDR3 is TGTGCTCTTGGGGCCGCTCCTCGTGGGGGATACCCCACCGATAAACTCATCTTT. Amino acids: CALGAAPRGGYPTDKLIF.

The rearrangement links TRDV1 to TRDJ1, with 13 bases identical to TRDD3. CDR1 and CDR2 (germline): TSWWSYY, QGS. CDR3 length: 20 residues. The CDR3 DNA reads TGTGCATTCATCGGGTCTTCCTCCCGTACTGGGGGATACGTCGCCGATAAACTCATCTTT. Translation gives CAFIGSSSRTGGYVADKLIF.

To note about this clone: Different DNA sequences within this sample yield the same CDR3. The J gene is TRDJ1, the V gene TRDV1; 9 nucleotides match TRDD3. The CDR3 contains 29 residues. The trim removed 0 bases at V and 3 bases at J, leaving 44 bases unmatched. Germline CDR1 TSWWSYY, CDR2 QGS. CDR3 loop: CALGELGGEGKLLPTRGGILSCGPDKLIF. In DNA form, the CDR3 reads TGTGCTCTTGGGGAACTAGGCGGAGAAGGAAAGCTACTGCCTACCCGAGGGGGGATACTATCCTGTGGCCCCGATAAACTCATCTTT.

This clone was seen a handful of times. The genes are TRDV1 and TRDJ1; either TRDD2 or TRDD3 may fit D (5 bases each). The CDR3 extends over 18 amino acids. CDR1 is TSWWSYY and CDR2 is QGS in the germline V gene. V was shortened by 3 bases and J by 2 bases, with 22 bases between the two germline ends. Here the CDR3 DNA reads TGTGCTCTTGGGGACAAGAACCCTTCGGATATTTCAACCGATAAACTCATCTTT. Residues: CALGDKNPSDISTDKLIF.

This clone has a handful of counts. This chain connects TRDV1 to TRDJ1; 11 nucleotides agree with TRDD3. The trim removed 1 base at V and 0 bases at J, leaving 16 bases unmatched. The CDR3 contains 21 residues. Germline V gene sequence: CDR1 TSWWSYY, CDR2 QGS. The CDR3 spells CALGEPCPHWGIKGNTDKLIF. In DNA, the CDR3 is TGTGCTCTTGGGGAACCCTGCCCCCACTGGGGGATAAAGGGCAACACCGATAAACTCATCTTT.

This clone was counted a few times. V is TRDV1 and J is TRDJ1, with D maybe TRDD3 (6 bases). This CDR3 is 17 amino acids long. The germline gives CDR1 TSWWSYY, CDR2 QGS. V lost 3 bases, J lost 3 bases, and 20 bases lay in between. CDR3 DNA: TGTGCTCTTGGGGATTTCCCGTCGCTGGGGATTTCCGATAAACTCATCTTT. Amino acid sequence: CALGDFPSLGISDKLIF.

Only a few counts were recorded for this clone. This chain joins TRDV2 and TRDJ1, with D perhaps matching TRDD3 (5 bases). CDR1 is GEAIGNYY and CDR2 is EKD in the germline V gene. The germline V and J ends were trimmed by 3 bases and 0 bases, with 19 bases remaining between them. This CDR3 is 17 amino acids long. CDR3: CACDFQGWEKNTDKLIF. The CDR3 DNA sequence: TGTGCCTGTGACTTCCAGGGATGGGAGAAAAACACCGATAAACTCATCTTT.

This clone was seen only a few times. The rearrangement uses TRDV1 and TRDJ1; TRDD3 agrees at 10 bases. This CDR3 has 22 amino acids. V lost 2 bases, J lost 3 bases, and 24 bases stayed unmatched. CDR1 TSWWSYY and CDR2 QGS come from the germline V gene. The CDR3 DNA follows: TGTGCTCTTGGGGAATCCCCTACGAACCGACTGGGGGATCCCCCAGGCGCCGATAAACTCATCTTT. This translates into CALGESPTNRLGDPPGADKLIF.

This clone was detected a few times. The same CDR3 can be traced to other DNA sequences in this sample. V and J are TRDV1 and TRDJ1; D call uncertain. Germline CDR1 TSWWSYY, CDR2 QGS. V lost 8 bases, J lost 8 bases, and 12 bases lay in between. CDR3 size: 11 residues. The CDR3 sequence: CALTAGLKLIF. The CDR3 nucleotides read TGTGCTCTTACCGCCGGTCTAAAACTCATCTTT.

The rearrangement uses TRDV1 and TRDJ1, with 13 nucleotides matching TRDD3. CDR1 is TSWWSYY, CDR2 QGS, per germline. V was clipped by 2 bases and J by 2 bases; unmatched bases: 26. This CDR3 has 24 residues. Here the CDR3 DNA reads TGTGCTCTTGGGGAATATTCCTACTCCCGACTGGGGGATACGCGTGTGGGCTTTACCGATAAACTCATCTTT. Its translation is CALGEYSYSRLGDTRVGFTDKLIF.

This clone was detected a few times. The chain uses TRDV1 and TRDJ1, with D possibly matching TRDD3 (6 bases). The CDR3 covers 17 residues. V lost 6 bases, J lost 1 base, and 21 bases lay in between. The germline V gene encodes CDR1 TSWWSYY and CDR2 QGS. CDR3 sequence reads: CALGSPPGIPLTDKLIF. DNA for the CDR3: TGTGCTCTTGGTTCCCCCCCGGGGATTCCTCTCACCGATAAACTCATCTTT.